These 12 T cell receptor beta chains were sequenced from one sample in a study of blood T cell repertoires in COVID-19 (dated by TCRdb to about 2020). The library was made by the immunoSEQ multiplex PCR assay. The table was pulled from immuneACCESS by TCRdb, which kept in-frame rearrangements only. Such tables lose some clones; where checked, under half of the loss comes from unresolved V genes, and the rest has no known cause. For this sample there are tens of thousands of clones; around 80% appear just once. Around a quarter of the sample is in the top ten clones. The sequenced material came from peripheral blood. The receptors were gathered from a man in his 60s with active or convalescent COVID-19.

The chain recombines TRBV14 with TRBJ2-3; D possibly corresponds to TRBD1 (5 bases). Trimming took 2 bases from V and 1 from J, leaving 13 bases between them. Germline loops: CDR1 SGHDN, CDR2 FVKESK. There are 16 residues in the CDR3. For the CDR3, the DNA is TGTGCCAGCAGCCAATTTAGGGGCTCCGGCACAGATACGCAGTATTTT. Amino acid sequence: CASSQFRGSGTDTQYF.

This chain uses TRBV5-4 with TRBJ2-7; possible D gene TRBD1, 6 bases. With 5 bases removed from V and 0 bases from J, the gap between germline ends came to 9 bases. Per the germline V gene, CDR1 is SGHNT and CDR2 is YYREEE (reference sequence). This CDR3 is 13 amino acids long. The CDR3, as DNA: TGTGCCAGCAGGAGGGACAACTCCTACGAGCAGTACTTC. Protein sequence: CASRRDNSYEQYF.

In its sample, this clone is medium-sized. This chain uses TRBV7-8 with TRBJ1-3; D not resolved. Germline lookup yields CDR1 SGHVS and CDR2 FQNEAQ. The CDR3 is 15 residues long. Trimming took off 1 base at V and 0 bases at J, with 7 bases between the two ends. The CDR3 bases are TGTGCCAGCAGCTTAGACTGGGCCTCTGGAAACACCATATATTTT. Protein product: CASSLDWASGNTIYF.

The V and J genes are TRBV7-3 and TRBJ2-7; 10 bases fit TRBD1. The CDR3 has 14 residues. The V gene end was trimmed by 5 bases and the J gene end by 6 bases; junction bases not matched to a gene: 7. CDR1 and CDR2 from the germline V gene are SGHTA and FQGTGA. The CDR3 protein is CASSPRTGGGEQYF. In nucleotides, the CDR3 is TGTGCCAGCAGCCCAAGGACAGGGGGAGGCGAGCAGTACTTC.

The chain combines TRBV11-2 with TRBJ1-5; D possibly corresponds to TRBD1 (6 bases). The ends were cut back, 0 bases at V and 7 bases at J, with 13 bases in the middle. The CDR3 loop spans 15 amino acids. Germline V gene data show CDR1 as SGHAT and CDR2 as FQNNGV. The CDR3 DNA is TGTGCCAGCAGCTTAGACAGGGGTGGGTGGCAGCCCCAGCATTTT. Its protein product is CASSLDRGGWQPQHF.

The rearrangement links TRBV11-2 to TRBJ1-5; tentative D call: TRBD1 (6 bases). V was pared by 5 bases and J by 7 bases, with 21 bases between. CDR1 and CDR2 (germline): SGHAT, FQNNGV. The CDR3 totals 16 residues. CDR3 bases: TGTGCCAGCAGCCCCAATAGGGGGGGCCATGGGCAGCCCCAGCATTTT. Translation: CASSPNRGGHGQPQHF.

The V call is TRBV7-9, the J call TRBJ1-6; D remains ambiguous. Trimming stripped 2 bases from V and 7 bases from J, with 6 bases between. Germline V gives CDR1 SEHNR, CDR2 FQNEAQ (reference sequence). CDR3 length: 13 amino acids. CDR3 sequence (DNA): TGTGCCAGCAGCTTAACAGAGAATTCACCCCTCCACTTT. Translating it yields CASSLTENSPLHF.

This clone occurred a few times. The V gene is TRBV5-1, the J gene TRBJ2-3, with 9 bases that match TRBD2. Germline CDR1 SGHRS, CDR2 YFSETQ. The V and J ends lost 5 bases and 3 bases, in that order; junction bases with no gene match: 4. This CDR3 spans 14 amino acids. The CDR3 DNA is TGCGCCAGCAGTCCTAGCGGGACGACAGATACGCAGTATTTT. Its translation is CASSPSGTTDTQYF.

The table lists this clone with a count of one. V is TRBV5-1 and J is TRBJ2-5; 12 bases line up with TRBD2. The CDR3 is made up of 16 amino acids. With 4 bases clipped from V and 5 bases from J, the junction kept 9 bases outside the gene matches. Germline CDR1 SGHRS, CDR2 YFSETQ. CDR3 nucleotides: TGCGCCAGCAGCCCAACCGGGACTAGCGGGTATGAGACCCAGTACTTC. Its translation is CASSPTGTSGYETQYF.

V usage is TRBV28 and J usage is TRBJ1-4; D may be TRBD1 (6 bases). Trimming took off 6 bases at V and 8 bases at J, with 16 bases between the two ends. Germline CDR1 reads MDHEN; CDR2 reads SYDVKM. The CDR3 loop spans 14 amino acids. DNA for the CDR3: TGTGCCAGCAGGGTGGGACCCCAGGGGGAAAAACTGTTTTTT. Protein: CASRVGPQGEKLFF.

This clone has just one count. CDR3 amino acids: CASSDASGGVKETQYF. CDR3 bases: TGTGCCAGCAGTGATGCTAGCGGGGGGGTTAAAGAGACCCAGTACTTC. The rearrangement links TRBV2 to TRBJ2-5; TRBD2 matches 12 bases. The CDR3 is 16 amino acids. CDR1 is SNHLY, CDR2 FYNNEI, per germline. J was trimmed by 3 bases and V by 3 bases; bases with no gene match: 5.

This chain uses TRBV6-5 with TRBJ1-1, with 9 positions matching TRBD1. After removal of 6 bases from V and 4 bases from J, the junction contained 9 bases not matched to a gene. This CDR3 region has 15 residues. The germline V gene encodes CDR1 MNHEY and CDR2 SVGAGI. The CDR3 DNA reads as TGTGCCAGCAGCTTACTTCAGACAGGGGGCACTGAAGCTTTCTTT. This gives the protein CASSLLQTGGTEAFF.